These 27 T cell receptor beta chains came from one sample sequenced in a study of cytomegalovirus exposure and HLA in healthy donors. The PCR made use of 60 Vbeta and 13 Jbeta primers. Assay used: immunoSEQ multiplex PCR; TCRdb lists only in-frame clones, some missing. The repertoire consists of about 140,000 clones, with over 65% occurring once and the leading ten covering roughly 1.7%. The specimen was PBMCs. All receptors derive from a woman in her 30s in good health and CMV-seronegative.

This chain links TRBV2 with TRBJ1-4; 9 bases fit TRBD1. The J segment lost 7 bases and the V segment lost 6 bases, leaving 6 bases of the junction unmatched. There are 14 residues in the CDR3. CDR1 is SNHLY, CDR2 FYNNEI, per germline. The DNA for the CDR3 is TGTGCCAGCAGCCTTGTGGGACAGGGTGAAAAACTGTTTTTT. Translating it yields CASSLVGQGEKLFF.

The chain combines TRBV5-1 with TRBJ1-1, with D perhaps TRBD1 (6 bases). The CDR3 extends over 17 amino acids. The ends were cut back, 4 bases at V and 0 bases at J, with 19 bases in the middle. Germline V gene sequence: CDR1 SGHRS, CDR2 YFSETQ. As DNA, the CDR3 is TGCGCCAGCAGCCTCATGTTAACGGACAGCATGAACACTGAAGCTTTCTTT. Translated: CASSLMLTDSMNTEAFF.

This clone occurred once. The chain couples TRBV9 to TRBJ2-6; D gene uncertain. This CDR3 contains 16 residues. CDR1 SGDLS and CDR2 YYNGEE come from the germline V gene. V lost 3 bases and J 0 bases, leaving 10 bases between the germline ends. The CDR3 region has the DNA TGTGCCAGCAGCGAGTTTCAGGTCTCTGGGGCCAACGTCCTGACTTTC. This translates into CASSEFQVSGANVLTF.

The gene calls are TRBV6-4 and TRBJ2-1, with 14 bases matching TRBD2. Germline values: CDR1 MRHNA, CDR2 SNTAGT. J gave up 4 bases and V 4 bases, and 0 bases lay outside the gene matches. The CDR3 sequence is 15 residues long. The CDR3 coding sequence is TGTGCCAGCAGTGGGACTAGCGGGGGGTACAATGAGCAGTTCTTC. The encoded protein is CASSGTSGGYNEQFF.

CDR3 sequence: CASSPGTSLGETQYF. The CDR3 nucleotides are TGTGCCAGCAGTCCCGGGACTAGCCTGGGGGAGACCCAGTACTTC. The chain employs TRBV28 and TRBJ2-5, with 9 bases fitting TRBD2. Germline CDR1 MDHEN, CDR2 SYDVKM. The CDR3 is made up of 15 amino acids. J lost 5 bases, V lost 5 bases, and 9 bases had no gene match.

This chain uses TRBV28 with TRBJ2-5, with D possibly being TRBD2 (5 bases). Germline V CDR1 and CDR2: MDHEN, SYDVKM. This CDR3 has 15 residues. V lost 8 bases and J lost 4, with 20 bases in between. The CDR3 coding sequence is TGTGCCAGCCGATCGGACGGGCGGGTACGAGAGACCCAGTACTTC. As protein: CASRSDGRVRETQYF.

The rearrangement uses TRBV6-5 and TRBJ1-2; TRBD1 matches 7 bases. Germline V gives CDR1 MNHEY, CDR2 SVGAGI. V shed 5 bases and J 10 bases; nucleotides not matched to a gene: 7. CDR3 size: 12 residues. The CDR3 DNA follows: TGTGCCAGCAGTATTAGGACAGGACACTACACCTTC. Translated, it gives CASSIRTGHYTF.

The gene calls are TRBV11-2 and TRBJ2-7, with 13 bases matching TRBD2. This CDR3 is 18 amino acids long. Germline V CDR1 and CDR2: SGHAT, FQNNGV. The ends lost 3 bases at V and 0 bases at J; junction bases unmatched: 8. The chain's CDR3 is CASSFQTSGRFSSYEQYF. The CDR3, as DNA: TGTGCCAGCAGCTTCCAGACTAGCGGGAGGTTCAGCTCCTACGAGCAGTACTTC.

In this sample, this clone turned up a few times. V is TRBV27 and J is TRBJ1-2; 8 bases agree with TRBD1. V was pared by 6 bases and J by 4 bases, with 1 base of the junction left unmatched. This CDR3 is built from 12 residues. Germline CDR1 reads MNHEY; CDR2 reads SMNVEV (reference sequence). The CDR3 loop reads CASRTGAYGYTF. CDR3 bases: TGTGCCAGCAGGACAGGGGCCTATGGCTACACCTTC.

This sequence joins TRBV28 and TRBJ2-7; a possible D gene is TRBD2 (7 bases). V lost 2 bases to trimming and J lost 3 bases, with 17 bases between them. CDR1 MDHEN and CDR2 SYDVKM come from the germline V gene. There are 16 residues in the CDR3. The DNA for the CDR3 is TGTGCCAGCAGTTTAAAAACCCACGGGGGGCACTACGAGCAGTACGTC. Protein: CASSLKTHGGHYEQYV.

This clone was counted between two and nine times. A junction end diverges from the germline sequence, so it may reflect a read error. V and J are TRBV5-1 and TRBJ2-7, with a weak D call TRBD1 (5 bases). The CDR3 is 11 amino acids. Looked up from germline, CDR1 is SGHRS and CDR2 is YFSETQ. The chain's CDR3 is CASSRQYEQYF. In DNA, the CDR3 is TGTGCCAGCAGCCGACAGTACGAGCAGTACTTC.

CDR3: CASKTGGPDGELFF. The CDR3 DNA reads as TGCGCCAGCAAAACGGGAGGGCCGGACGGGGAGCTGTTTTTT. The chain employs TRBV5-1 and TRBJ2-2; 8 nucleotides align to TRBD2. Germline CDR1 SGHRS, CDR2 YFSETQ. The CDR3 is made up of 14 amino acids. With 6 bases clipped from V and 7 bases from J, the junction kept 8 bases outside the gene matches. The complete variable domain, with remaining parts taken from reference TRBV5-1 and TRBJ2-2, reads KAGVTQTPRYLIKTRGQQVTLSCSPISGHRSVSWYQQTPGQGLQFLFEYFSETQRNKGNFPGRFSGRQFSNSRSEMNVSTLELGDSALYLCASKTGGPDGELFFGEGSRLTVL.

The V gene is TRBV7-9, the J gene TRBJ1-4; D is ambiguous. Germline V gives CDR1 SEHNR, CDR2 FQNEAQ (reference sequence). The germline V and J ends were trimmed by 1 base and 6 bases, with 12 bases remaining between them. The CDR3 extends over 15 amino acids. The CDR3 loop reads CASSLVIGSDEKLFF. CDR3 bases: TGTGCCAGCAGCTTAGTTATTGGAAGCGATGAAAAACTGTTTTTT.

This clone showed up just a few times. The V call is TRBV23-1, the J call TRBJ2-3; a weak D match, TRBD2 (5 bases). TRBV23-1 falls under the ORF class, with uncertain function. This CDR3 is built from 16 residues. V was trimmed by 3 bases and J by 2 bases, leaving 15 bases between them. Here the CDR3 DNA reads TGCGCCAGCAGTCACTTCGGGGAGCGGAACACAGATACGCAGTATTTT. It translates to CASSHFGERNTDTQYF.

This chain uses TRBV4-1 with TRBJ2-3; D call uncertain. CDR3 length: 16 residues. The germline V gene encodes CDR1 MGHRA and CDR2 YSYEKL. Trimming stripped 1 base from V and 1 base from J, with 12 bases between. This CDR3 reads CASSQAAFTGTDTQYF. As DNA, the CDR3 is TGCGCCAGCAGCCAAGCAGCTTTTACAGGCACAGATACGCAGTATTTT.

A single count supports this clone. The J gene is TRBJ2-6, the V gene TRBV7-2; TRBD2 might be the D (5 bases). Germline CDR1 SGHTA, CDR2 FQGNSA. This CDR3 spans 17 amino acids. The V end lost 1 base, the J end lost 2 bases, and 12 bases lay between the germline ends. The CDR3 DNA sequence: TGTGCCAGCAGCTTAGAAGTAGGGAGTACTGGGGCCAACGTCCTGACTTTC. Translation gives CASSLEVGSTGANVLTF.

The CDR3 sequence: CASSLIQNEQFF. The CDR3 DNA reads as TGTGCCAGCAGCTTAATTCAAAATGAGCAGTTCTTC. The chain combines TRBV7-2 with TRBJ2-1, with D hard to call. Germline lookup yields CDR1 SGHTA and CDR2 FQGNSA. Deletions cut 2 bases from V and 7 bases from J, with 6 bases between. This CDR3 is 12 amino acids long.

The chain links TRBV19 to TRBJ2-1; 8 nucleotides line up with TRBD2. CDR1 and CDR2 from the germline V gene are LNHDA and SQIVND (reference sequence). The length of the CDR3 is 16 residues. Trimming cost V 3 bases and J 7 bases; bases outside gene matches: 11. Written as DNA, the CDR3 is TGTGCCAGTAGTATCGGGTCAGCGGGAGTGGGGAATGAGCAGTTCTTC. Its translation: CASSIGSAGVGNEQFF.

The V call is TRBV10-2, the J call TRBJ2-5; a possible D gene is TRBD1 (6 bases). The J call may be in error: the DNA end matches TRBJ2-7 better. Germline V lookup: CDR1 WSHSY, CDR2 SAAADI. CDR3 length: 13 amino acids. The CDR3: CASRLGQGYEQYF. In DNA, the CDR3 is TGCGCCAGCAGGTTGGGACAAGGCTACGAGCAGTACTTC.

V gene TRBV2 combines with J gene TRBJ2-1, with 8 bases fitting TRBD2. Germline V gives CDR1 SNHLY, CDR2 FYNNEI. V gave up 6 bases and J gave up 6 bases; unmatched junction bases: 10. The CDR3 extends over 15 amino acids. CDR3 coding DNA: TGTGCCAGCAGGAAACCGGGACTAGGTATCAATGAGCAGTTCTTC. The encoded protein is CASRKPGLGINEQFF.

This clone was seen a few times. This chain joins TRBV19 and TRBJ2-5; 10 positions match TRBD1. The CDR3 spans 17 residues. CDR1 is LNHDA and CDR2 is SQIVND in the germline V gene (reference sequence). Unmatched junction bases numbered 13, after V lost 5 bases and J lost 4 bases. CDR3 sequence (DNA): TGTGCCAGTAGTGACGAACCCGACAGGGGGCTGGGAGAGACCCAGTACTTC. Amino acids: CASSDEPDRGLGETQYF.

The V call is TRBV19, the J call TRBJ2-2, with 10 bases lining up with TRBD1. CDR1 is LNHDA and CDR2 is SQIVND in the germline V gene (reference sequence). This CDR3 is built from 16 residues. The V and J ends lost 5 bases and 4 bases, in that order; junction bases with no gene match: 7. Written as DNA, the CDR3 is TGTGCCAGTAGTTTAGGGACAGGGGACCTCACCGGGGAGCTGTTTTTT. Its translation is CASSLGTGDLTGELFF.

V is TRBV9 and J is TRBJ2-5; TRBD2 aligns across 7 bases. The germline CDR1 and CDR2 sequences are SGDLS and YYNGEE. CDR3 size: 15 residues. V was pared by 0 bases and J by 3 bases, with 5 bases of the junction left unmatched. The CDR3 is CASSVATGGEETQYF. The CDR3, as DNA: TGTGCCAGCAGCGTAGCTACTGGGGGGGAAGAGACCCAGTACTTC. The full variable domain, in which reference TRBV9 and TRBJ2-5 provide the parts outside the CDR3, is DSGVTQTPKHLITATGQRVTLRCSPRSGDLSVYWYQQSLDQGLQFLIQYYNGEERAKGNILERFSAQQFPDLHSELNLSSLELGDSALYFCASSVATGGEETQYFGPGTRLLVL.

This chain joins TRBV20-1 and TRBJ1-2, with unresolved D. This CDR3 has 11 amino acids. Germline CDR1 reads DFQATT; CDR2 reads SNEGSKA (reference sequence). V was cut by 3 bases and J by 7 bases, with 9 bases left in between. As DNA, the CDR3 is TGCAGTGCTAGGGTACAATTTGGCTACACCTTC. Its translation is CSARVQFGYTF.

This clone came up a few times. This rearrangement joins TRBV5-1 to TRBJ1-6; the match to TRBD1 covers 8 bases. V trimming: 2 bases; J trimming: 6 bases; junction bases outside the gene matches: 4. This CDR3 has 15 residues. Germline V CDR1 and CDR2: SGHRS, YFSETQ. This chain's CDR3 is CASSFGGQANSPLHF. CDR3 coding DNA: TGCGCCAGCAGCTTCGGGGGACAGGCTAATTCACCCCTCCACTTT.

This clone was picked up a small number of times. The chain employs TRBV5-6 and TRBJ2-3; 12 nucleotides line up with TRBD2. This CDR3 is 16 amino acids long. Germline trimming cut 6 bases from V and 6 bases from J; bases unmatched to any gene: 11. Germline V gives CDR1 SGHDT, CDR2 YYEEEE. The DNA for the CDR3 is TGTGCCAGCAACAGGAGGCTAGCGGGAGGGATGGATACGCAGTATTTT. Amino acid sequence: CASNRRLAGGMDTQYF.

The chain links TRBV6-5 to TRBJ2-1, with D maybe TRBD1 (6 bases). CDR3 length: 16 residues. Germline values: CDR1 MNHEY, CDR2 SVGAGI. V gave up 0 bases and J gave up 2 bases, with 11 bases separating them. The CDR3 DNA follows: TGTGCCAGCAGTTACTCTCAAACAGGGACCTACAATGAGCAGTTCTTC. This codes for CASSYSQTGTYNEQFF.